This T cell receptor (beta chain) emerged from a study of Ad26.COV2.S vaccination and SARS-CoV-2 variants. Study in general: COV1001, an Ad26.COV2.S trial, supplied this vaccine-arm donor. Study conclusions and caveats: Spike-specific TCR breadth was greater in vaccine than placebo recipients. TCR breadth and depth analyses may have underestimated total T cell responses.

Notes on this clone: Its matching antigen is unknown.

Method: immunoSEQ multiplex PCR; TCRdb's copy keeps in-frame clones and lacks some. The repertoire holds over 300,000 clones, with approximately 83% as singletons. The treatment here: 15 to 20 received Ad26.COV2.S at low or high dose, single or two shots; about five received placebo; per-sample allocation not given. The samples date from day 63 after the first vaccine or placebo injection. The sample came from a Boston adult aged 18-55 years. This receptor was taken from a person between 18 and 59 years old who received the Ad26.COV2.S COVID-19 vaccine or a placebo. The sample consisted of peripheral blood, taken in a trial of Ad26.COV2.S vaccine versus placebo.

CDR3 DNA: TGTGCCAGCAGCTCGGGACGCTTCTACGAGCAGTACTTC. It specifies CASSSGRFYEQYF. This chain joins TRBV5-4 and TRBJ2-7; TRBD1 or TRBD2 may be the D gene (5 bases each). The V end lost 3 bases, the J end lost 3 bases, and 10 bases lay between the germline ends. The length of the CDR3 is 13 residues. Germline values: CDR1 SGHNT, CDR2 YYREEE (reference sequence).